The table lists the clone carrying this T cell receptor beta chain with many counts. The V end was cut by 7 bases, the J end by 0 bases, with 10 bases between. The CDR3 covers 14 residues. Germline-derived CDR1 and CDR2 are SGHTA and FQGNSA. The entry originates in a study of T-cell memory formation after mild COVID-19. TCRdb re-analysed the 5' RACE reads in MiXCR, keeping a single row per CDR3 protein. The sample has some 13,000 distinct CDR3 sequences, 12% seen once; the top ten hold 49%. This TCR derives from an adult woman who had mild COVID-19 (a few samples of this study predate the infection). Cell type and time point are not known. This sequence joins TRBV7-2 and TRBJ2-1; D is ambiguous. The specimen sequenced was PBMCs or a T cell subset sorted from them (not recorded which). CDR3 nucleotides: TGTGCCAGCACCCTTCGGGCCTCCTACAATGAGCAGTTCTTC. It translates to CASTLRASYNEQFF.